This T cell receptor (beta chain) was profiled in a study of blood T cell repertoires in COVID-19. On the study more broadly: There were acute and convalescent COVID-19 samples, and they came from the United States, Italy and Spain. T cells, B-cell-depleted T cells, or PBMCs provided the cDNA or gDNA that served as material.

In the original analysis: Nucleated cell counts were estimated from reference gene primer amplification. The protocol was immunoSEQ multiplex PCR, while the TCRdb copy is restricted to in-frame clones and leaves out a portion. V and J calls and clone size follow that table, whereas D and trimming were derived from the DNA. The table shows about 210,000 clones, with about 90% occurring only once. With 1 base removed from V and 6 bases from J, the gap between germline ends came to 11 bases. Germline values: CDR1 LGHNA, CDR2 YNFKEQ. This CDR3 is built from 14 residues. This clone was seen only once. The receptor was isolated from a man aged 25 to 40 with acute or convalescent COVID-19. The chain is built from TRBV4-2 and TRBJ2-3, with D perhaps TRBD2 (7 bases). Sequenced: peripheral blood. CDR3 bases: TGTGCCAGCAGCCAAGTTGGGGGGGCGGATACGCAGTATTTT. Protein: CASSQVGGADTQYF.